One and the same sample provided the 19 T cell receptor beta chains below, sequenced in a study of CD8+CD57+ T cells in acquired aplastic anemia. Patients included in sequencing had previously demonstrated CD8+CD57+ cell expansion by flow cytometry. Researchers used genomic DNA as the template to profile TCR beta VDJ and CDR3. TCRdb itself ran the reads through MiXCR, one entry per CDR3 protein. The sample shows 150,000 to 200,000 distinct CDR3 sequences, 45% to 55% of them seen only once. Sequencing was performed on sorted CD4+, CD8+, or CD8+CD57+ T cells (not recorded which) from PBMCs. These receptors originate from a human donor with aplastic anemia.

The chain links TRBV19 to TRBJ2-2; 8 nucleotides line up with TRBD2. The CDR3 sequence is 14 residues long. V gave up 6 bases and J gave up 5 bases; unmatched junction bases: 5. CDR1 and CDR2 from the germline V gene are LNHDA and SQIVND (reference sequence). The CDR3, as DNA: TGTGCCAGTAGCACGGGGGGGCGTACCGGGGAGCTGTTTTTT. This translates into CASSTGGRTGELFF.

On this clonotype itself: This clone may be a read error of a much larger clone one base away. Lacking the conserved final phenylalanine or tryptophan, this CDR3 likely reflects a read error. The chain joins TRBV11-2 to TRBJ2-5, with 10 bases identical to TRBD2. Germline CDR1 SGHAT, CDR2 FQNNGV. The J segment lost 1 base and the V segment lost 0 bases, leaving 8 bases of the junction unmatched. There are 18 residues in the CDR3. CDR3 region: CASSLDRWTSGSQETQYL. The CDR3 DNA reads as TGTGCCAGCAGCTTAGATCGCTGGACTAGCGGATCCCAAGAGACCCAGTACCTC.

The V call is TRBV20-1, the J call TRBJ1-2; D is possibly TRBD1 (5 bases). The CDR3 sequence is 13 residues long. The V end was cut by 1 base, the J end by 5 bases, with 11 bases between. Germline CDR1 and CDR2: DFQATT and SNEGSKA (reference sequence). The CDR3 sequence is CSARGAPGYGYTF. The CDR3, as DNA: TGCAGTGCTAGAGGGGCACCAGGGTATGGCTACACCTTC.

This clonotype has at least ten counts. The CDR3 here is CASRDSGRGSYNEQFF. CDR3 nucleotides: TGTGCCAGCAGGGACAGCGGGAGGGGCTCCTACAATGAGCAGTTCTTC. The rearrangement joins TRBV2 to TRBJ2-1; 10 nucleotides align to TRBD2. Trimming removed 6 bases from V and 0 bases from J; junction bases left unmatched: 5. This CDR3 is built from 16 residues. The V gene's germline CDR1 is SNHLY and CDR2 FYNNEI.

This clonotype was counted a single time. V is TRBV10-1 and J is TRBJ2-3, with D tentatively TRBD2 (5 bases). The CDR3 covers 12 residues. Germline CDR1 reads WNHNN; CDR2 reads SYGVQD (reference sequence). The CDR3 DNA reads TGCGTAGGCAGTAGCGGCACAGATACGCAGTATTTT. It specifies CVGSSGTDTQYF.

V and J are TRBV19 and TRBJ1-1, with 8 bases lining up with TRBD1. The trim removed 4 bases at V and 5 bases at J, leaving 6 bases unmatched. Germline assignment: CDR1 LNHDA and CDR2 SQIVND (reference sequence). The CDR3 contains 14 residues. CDR3 coding DNA: TGTGCCAGTAGTAAGACAGGGGTGACAACTGAAGCTTTCTTT. This encodes CASSKTGVTTEAFF.

The sample holds many counts of this clonotype. This may be a read error, as it is one base from a much larger clone. V and J are TRBV7-8 and TRBJ2-3; D uncertain. The CDR3 length is 12 residues. V was trimmed by 5 bases and J by 4 bases, leaving 7 bases between them. CDR1 and CDR2 (germline): SGHVS, FQNEAQ. CDR3 in amino acids: CASSEEPDTQYF. The CDR3, as DNA: TGTGCCAGCAGCGAAGAGCCAGATACGCAGTATTTT.

The chain uses TRBV20-1 and TRBJ2-7, with D possibly TRBD2 on 6 matching bases. The CDR3 consists of 13 residues. Trimming took 3 bases from V and 6 from J, leaving 15 bases between them. Per germline, CDR1 DFQATT and CDR2 SNEGSKA (reference sequence). CDR3 in amino acids: CSARGLGGLEQYF. Here the CDR3 DNA reads TGCAGTGCTAGGGGGCTCGGAGGGCTCGAGCAGTACTTC.

This clonotype was detected only a few times. The chain joins TRBV25-1 to TRBJ1-1, with TRBD1 matching over 7 bases. J was trimmed by 0 bases and V by 6 bases; bases with no gene match: 7. This CDR3 is built from 15 residues. Germline loops: CDR1 MGHDK, CDR2 SYGVNS. CDR3 coding DNA: TGTGCCAGCAGAGAGACAGGGATTATGAACACTGAAGCTTTCTTT. It is translated as CASRETGIMNTEAFF.

This clonotype was counted many times. The chain combines TRBV19 with TRBJ2-1; D gene unclear. Germline V gives CDR1 LNHDA, CDR2 SQIVND (reference sequence). The CDR3 spans 12 residues. The CDR3 loop is CASPGRNNEQFF. CDR3 coding DNA: TGTGCAAGTCCTGGCAGGAACAATGAGCAGTTCTTC.

Worth noting for this clonotype: A much larger clone differs from this one at a single base, so this may be a read error. This sequence joins TRBV19 and TRBJ1-3, with D possibly TRBD1 on 5 matching bases. The CDR3 spans 15 residues. Germline V gene sequence: CDR1 LNHDA, CDR2 SQIVND (reference sequence). Trimming cost V 5 bases and J 0 bases, with 11 bases left between them. CDR3 in amino acids: CASSWGWSSGNTIYF. The CDR3 region has the DNA TGTGCCAGTAGTTGGGGCTGGAGCTCTGGAAACACCATATATTTT. Supplemented by reference TRBV19 and TRBJ1-3, the full variable domain reads DGGITQSPKYLFRKEGQNVTLSCEQNLNHDAMYWYRQDPGQGLRLIYYSQIVNDFQKGDIAEGYSVSREKKESFPLTVTSAQKNPTAFYLCASSWGWSSGNTIYFGEGSWLTVV.

The sample holds many counts of this clonotype. The gene calls are TRBV5-1 and TRBJ1-4; 7 bases are shared with TRBD1. V shed 2 bases, J shed 2 bases, and the junction held 0 bases outside the gene matches. CDR1 is SGHRS and CDR2 is YFSETQ in the germline V gene. The CDR3 spans 14 residues. This CDR3 reads CASSFRGTNEKLFF. CDR3 bases: TGCGCCAGCAGCTTCAGGGGGACTAATGAAAAACTGTTTTTT.

The chain is built from TRBV7-9 and TRBJ2-7; 10 bases align to TRBD1. Germline V lookup: CDR1 SEHNR, CDR2 FQNEAQ (reference sequence). V shed 5 bases, J shed 6 bases, and the junction held 4 bases outside the gene matches. This CDR3 spans 13 amino acids. CDR3 region: CASSRQGAGEQYF. In DNA, the CDR3 is TGTGCCAGCAGCCGACAGGGGGCGGGCGAGCAGTACTTC.

This clonotype was seen only once. The rearrangement joins TRBV2 to TRBJ2-1; 13 bases match TRBD2. Germline V gives CDR1 SNHLY, CDR2 FYNNEI. This CDR3 spans 16 amino acids. The trim removed 6 bases at V and 2 bases at J, leaving 4 bases unmatched. CDR3 loop: CASRGTSGIPYNEQFF. CDR3 nucleotide sequence: TGTGCCAGCAGGGGGACTAGCGGGATCCCCTACAATGAGCAGTTCTTC.

This clonotype was counted many times. The rearrangement links TRBV15 to TRBJ2-7; maybe TRBD1 (6 bases). The germline V gene encodes CDR1 LNHNV and CDR2 YYDKDF (reference sequence). The CDR3 is 16 residues long. Trimming cost V 0 bases and J 2 bases, with 14 bases left between them. CDR3 DNA sequence: TGTGCCACCAGCAGAGATAAAGAGAACAGGGCCTACGAGCAGTACTTC. Protein sequence: CATSRDKENRAYEQYF.

This clonotype was counted ten times or more. The V and J genes are TRBV5-1 and TRBJ1-1, with D perhaps matching TRBD1 (5 bases). Germline V CDR1 and CDR2: SGHRS, YFSETQ. CDR3 length: 12 residues. Trimming left V 4 bases short and J 5 bases short, with 9 bases between. This chain's CDR3 is CASSPGGTEAFF. As DNA, the CDR3 is TGCGCCAGCAGCCCGGGGGGGACTGAAGCTTTCTTT.

V and J are TRBV2 and TRBJ2-7; 11 positions agree with TRBD2. J lost 5 bases, V lost 4 bases, and 4 bases had no gene match. Germline CDR1 and CDR2: SNHLY and FYNNEI. This CDR3 has 14 amino acids. This CDR3 is CASSVTSGDDEQYF. As DNA, the CDR3 is TGTGCCAGCAGTGTGACTAGCGGGGACGACGAGCAGTACTTC. Drawing the rest from reference TRBV2 and TRBJ2-7, the complete variable domain is EPEVTQTPSHQVTQMGQEVILRCVPISNHLYFYWYRQILGQKVEFLVSFYNNEISEKSEIFDDQFSVERPDGSNFTLKIRSTKLEDSAMYFCASSVTSGDDEQYFGPGTRLTVT.

Many counts were recorded for this clonotype. The chain employs TRBV19 and TRBJ1-5; D is unclear. Germline V gives CDR1 LNHDA, CDR2 SQIVND (reference sequence). CDR3 length: 16 residues. Trimming removed 7 bases at V and 1 base at J, with 17 bases between. Written as DNA, the CDR3 is TGTGCCAGTATGAAGTTCGGAGGAAACAGCAATCAGCCCCAGCATTTT. Protein product: CASMKFGGNSNQPQHF.

This clonotype has more than one count but fewer than ten. The V gene is TRBV7-2, the J gene TRBJ2-3; 12 bases are a match to TRBD2. Unmatched junction bases numbered 5, after V lost 8 bases and J lost 2 bases. Per germline, CDR1 SGHTA and CDR2 FQGNSA. The CDR3 runs 15 residues. CDR3 protein: CASGLAGGTTDTQYF. In DNA, the CDR3 is TGTGCCAGCGGCCTAGCGGGGGGGACCACAGATACGCAGTATTTT.